This T cell receptor beta chain comes out of a study of T cells in Graves' hyperthyroidism and ophthalmopathy. CDR1 and CDR2 from the germline V gene are PRHDT and FYEKMQ (reference sequence). CDR3 size: 15 residues. TCR beta CDR3 regions were amplified from RNA. HTBI primers were the set used in a first-round RT-PCR of the TCR CDR3. In TCRdb, the multiplex PCR reads were re-called with MiXCR into one record per CDR3 protein. The table lists hundreds of thousands of distinct CDR3 sequences, about 15% of them singletons, with more than 8.5% in the top ten. This clonotype has just a few counts. This receptor was obtained from a woman aged 18 to 35 with Graves' hyperthyroidism. The chain carries TRBV13 and TRBJ2-1; 8 bases agree with TRBD2. The DNA end is a closer match to TRBJ2-7, so the J assignment may be wrong. The sample consisted of blood. CDR3 sequence: CASSLTAGDMNEQYF. For the CDR3, the DNA is TGTGCCAGCAGCTTAACAGCGGGAGATATGAATGAGCAGTACTTC.